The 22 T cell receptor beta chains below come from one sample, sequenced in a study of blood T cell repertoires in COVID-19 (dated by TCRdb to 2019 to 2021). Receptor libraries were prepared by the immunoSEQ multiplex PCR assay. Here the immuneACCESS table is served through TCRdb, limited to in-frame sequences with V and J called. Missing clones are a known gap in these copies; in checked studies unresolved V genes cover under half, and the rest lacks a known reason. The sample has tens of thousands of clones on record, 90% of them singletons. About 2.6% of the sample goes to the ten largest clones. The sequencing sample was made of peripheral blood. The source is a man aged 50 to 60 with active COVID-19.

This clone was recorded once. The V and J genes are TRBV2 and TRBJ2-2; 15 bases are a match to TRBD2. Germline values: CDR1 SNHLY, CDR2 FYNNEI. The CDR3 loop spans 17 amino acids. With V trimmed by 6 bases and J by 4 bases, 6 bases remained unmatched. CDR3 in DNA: TGTGCCAGCAGGCCGGGACTAGCGGGGGGATTCACCGGGGAGCTGTTTTTT. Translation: CASRPGLAGGFTGELFF.

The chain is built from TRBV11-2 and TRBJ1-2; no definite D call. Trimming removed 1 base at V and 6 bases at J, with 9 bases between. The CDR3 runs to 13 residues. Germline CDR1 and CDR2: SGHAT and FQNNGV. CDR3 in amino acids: CASSLAGSNGYTF. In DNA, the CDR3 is TGTGCCAGCAGCTTAGCCGGGTCCAATGGCTACACCTTC.

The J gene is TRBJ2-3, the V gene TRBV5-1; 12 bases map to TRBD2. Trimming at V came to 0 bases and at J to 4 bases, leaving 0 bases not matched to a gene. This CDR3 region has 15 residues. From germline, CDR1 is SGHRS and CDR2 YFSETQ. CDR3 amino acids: CASSLGTSGADTQYF. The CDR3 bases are TGCGCCAGCAGCTTGGGGACTAGCGGGGCAGATACGCAGTATTTT.

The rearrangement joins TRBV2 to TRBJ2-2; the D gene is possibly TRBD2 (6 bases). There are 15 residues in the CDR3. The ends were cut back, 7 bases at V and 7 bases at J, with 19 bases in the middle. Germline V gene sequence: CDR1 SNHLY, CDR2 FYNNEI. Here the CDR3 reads CASTIRDGGIGELFF. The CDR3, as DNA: TGTGCCAGCACAATACGGGACGGAGGGATCGGGGAGCTGTTTTTT.

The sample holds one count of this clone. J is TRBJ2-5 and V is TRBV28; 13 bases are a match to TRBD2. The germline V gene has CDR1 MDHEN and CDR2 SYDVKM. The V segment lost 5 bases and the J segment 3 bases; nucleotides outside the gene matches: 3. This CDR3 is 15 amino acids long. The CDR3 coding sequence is TGTGCCAGCAGTCCGGGACTAGCGGGAAAAGAGACCCAGTACTTC. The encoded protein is CASSPGLAGKETQYF.

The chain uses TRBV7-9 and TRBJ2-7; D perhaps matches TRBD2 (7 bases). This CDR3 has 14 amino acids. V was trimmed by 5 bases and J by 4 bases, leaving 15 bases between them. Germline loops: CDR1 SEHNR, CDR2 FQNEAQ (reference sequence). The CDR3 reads CASSPRGGSYEQYF. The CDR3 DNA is TGTGCCAGCAGCCCCAGGGGAGGGAGTTACGAGCAGTACTTC.

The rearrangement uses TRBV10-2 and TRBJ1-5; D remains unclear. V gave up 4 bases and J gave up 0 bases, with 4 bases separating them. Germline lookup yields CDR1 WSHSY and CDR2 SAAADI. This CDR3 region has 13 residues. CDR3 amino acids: CASSAVSNQPQHF. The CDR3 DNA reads TGCGCCAGCAGTGCAGTTAGCAATCAGCCCCAGCATTTT.

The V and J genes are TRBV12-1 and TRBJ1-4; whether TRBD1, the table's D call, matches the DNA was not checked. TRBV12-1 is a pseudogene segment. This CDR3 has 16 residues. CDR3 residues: CASSTTRQSTNEKLFF. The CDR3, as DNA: TGTGCCAGCAGCACCACCCGACAGTCAACTAATGAAAAACTGTTTTTT.

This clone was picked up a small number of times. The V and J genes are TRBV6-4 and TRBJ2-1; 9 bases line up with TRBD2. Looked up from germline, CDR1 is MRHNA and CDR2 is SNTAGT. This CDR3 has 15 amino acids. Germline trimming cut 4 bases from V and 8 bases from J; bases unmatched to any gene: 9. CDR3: CASSVDAGGSDEQFF. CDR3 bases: TGTGCCAGCAGTGTAGACGCGGGGGGGTCCGATGAGCAGTTCTTC.

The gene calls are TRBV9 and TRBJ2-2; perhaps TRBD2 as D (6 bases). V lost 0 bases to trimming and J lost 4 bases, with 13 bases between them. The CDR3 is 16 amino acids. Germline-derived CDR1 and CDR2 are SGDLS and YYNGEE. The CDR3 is CASSVDAGSSTGELFF. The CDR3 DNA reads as TGTGCCAGCAGCGTAGATGCGGGGTCCAGCACCGGGGAGCTGTTTTTT.

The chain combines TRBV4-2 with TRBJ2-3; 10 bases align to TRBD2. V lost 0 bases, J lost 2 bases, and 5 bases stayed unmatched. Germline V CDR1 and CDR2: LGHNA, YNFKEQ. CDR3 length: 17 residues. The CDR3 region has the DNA TGTGCCAGCAGCCAAGATGGGACTAGCGTTTTCACAGATACGCAGTATTTT. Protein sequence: CASSQDGTSVFTDTQYF.

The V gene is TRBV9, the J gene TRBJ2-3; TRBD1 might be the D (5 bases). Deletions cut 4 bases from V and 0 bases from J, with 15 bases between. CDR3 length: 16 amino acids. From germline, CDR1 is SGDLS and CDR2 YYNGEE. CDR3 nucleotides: TGTGCCAGCAGCTCCCGGACACCGCCTAGCACAGATACGCAGTATTTT. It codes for CASSSRTPPSTDTQYF.

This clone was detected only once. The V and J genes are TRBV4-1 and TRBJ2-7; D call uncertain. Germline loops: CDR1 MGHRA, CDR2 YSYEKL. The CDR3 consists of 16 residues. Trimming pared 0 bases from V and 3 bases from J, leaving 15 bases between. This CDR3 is CASSQDSGFLYYEQYF. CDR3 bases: TGCGCCAGCAGCCAAGATTCCGGTTTCCTTTACTACGAGCAGTACTTC.

CDR3 in DNA: TGTGCCAGCAGCTTTACCTTTGCGGGGGTTCGCCTCCACTTT. Translated, it gives CASSFTFAGVRLHF. The chain couples TRBV7-2 to TRBJ1-6; tentative D call: TRBD1 (5 bases). This CDR3 is built from 14 residues. The V end lost 3 bases, the J end lost 15 bases, and 18 bases lay between the germline ends. The germline V gene encodes CDR1 SGHTA and CDR2 FQGNSA.

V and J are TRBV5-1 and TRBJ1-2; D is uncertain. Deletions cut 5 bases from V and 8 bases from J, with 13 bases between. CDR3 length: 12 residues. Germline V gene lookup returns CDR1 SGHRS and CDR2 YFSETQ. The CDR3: CASSLNIGGYTF. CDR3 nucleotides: TGCGCCAGCAGTTTGAACATCGGGGGCTACACCTTC.

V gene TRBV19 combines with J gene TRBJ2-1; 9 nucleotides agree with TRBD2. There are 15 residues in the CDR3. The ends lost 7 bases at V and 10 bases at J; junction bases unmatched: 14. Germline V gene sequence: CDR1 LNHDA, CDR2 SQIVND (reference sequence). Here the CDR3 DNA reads TGTGCCAGTAAAGATAGCGGGGGAGCTCTCTACGAGCAGTTCTTC. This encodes CASKDSGGALYEQFF.

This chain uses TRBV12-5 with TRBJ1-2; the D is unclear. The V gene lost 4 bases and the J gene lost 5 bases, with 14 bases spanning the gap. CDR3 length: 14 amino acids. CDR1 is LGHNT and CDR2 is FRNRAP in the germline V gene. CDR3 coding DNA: TGTGCTAGTGGTTCCTCCCCAGAATTTTATGGCTACACCTTC. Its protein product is CASGSSPEFYGYTF.

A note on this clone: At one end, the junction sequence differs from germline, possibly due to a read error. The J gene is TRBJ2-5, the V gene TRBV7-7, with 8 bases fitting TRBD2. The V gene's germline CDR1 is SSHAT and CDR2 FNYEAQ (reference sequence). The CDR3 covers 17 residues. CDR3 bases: TGTGCTAGCAGCTTAAGTTTAAGTGCTAGCGGGCGAGAGACCCAGTACTTC. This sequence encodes CASSLSLSASGRETQYF.

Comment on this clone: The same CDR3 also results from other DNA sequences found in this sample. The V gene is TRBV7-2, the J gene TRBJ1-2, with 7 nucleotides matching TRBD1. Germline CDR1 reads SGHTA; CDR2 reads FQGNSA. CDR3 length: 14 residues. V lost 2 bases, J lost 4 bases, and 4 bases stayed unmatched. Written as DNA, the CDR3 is TGTGCCAGCAGCTTACTAGGGGGCAGCTATGGCTACACCTTC. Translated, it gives CASSLLGGSYGYTF.

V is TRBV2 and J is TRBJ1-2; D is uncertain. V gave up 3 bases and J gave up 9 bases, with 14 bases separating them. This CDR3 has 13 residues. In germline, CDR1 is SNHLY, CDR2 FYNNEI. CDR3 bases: TGTGCCAGCAGTGAGGAGGTCGGCGGAAGCTACACCTTC. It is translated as CASSEEVGGSYTF. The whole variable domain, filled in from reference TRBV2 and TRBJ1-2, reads EPEVTQTPSHQVTQMGQEVILRCVPISNHLYFYWYRQILGQKVEFLVSFYNNEISEKSEIFDDQFSVERPDGSNFTLKIRSTKLEDSAMYFCASSEEVGGSYTFGSGTRLTVV.

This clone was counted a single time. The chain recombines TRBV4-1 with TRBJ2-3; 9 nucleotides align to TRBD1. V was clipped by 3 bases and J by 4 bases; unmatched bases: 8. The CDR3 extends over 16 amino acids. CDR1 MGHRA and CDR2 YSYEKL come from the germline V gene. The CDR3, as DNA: TGCGCCAGCAGCCAGACCCGGACAGGGGTCTCAGATACGCAGTATTTT. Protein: CASSQTRTGVSDTQYF.

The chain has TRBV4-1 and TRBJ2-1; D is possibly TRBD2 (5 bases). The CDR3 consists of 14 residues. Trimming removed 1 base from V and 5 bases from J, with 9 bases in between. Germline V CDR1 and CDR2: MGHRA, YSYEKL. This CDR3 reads CASSQVASNNEQFF. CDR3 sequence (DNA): TGCGCCAGCAGCCAAGTGGCTAGCAACAATGAGCAGTTCTTC.